The 21 T cell receptor beta chains given below trace back to one sample, sequenced in a study of T cell repertoires in breast cancer. The expanded emulsion RT-PCR method captured paired alpha and beta chains from CD8+ T cells. Blocking oligonucleotides added to a second nested PCR suppressed unpaired genes. TCRdb passed the emulsion pairing reads through MiXCR, listing each CDR3 protein once. The sample records roughly 40,000 distinct CDR3 sequences, 45% being singletons. Sequencing was carried out using CD8+ T cells. Receptors originate from a pool of human donors with breast cancer or a healthy control (not recorded which).

This sequence joins TRBV3-1 and TRBJ1-6; D not resolved. The V gene lost 3 bases and the J gene lost 4 bases, with 10 bases spanning the gap. Per germline, CDR1 LGHDT and CDR2 YNNKEL (reference sequence). This CDR3 region has 15 residues. In DNA, the CDR3 is TGTGCCAGCAGCCAGGACGGCGGGTATAATTCACCCCTCCACTTT. Amino acid sequence: CASSQDGGYNSPLHF.

The chain uses TRBV20-1 and TRBJ2-3; D gene uncertain. The germline V and J ends were trimmed by 6 bases and 3 bases, with 10 bases remaining between them. Germline V gene sequence: CDR1 DFQATT, CDR2 SNEGSKA (reference sequence). CDR3 length: 12 amino acids. CDR3 DNA sequence: TGCAGTGCCAGGCCTGGGACAGATACGCAGTATTTT. Amino acid sequence: CSARPGTDTQYF.

The rearrangement joins TRBV10-3 to TRBJ2-3, with TRBD1 matching 7 bases. Losses at the gene ends were 6 bases for V and 4 bases for J; bases not matched to a gene: 4. This CDR3 contains 13 residues. CDR1 is ENHRY and CDR2 is SYGVKD in the germline V gene. The CDR3, as DNA: TGTGCCATCAGACAGGGGTCGGCAGATACGCAGTATTTT. Amino acids: CAIRQGSADTQYF.

This clonotype turned up a few times. The chain couples TRBV7-3 to TRBJ2-3, with TRBD1 as a possible D gene (7 bases). Trimming removed 8 bases at V and 1 base at J, with 10 bases between. There are 13 residues in the CDR3. Germline CDR1 reads SGHTA; CDR2 reads FQGTGA. The CDR3 reads CASQGGGTDTQYF. The CDR3 region has the DNA TGTGCCAGCCAGGGGGGCGGCACAGATACGCAGTATTTT.

The chain joins TRBV7-2 to TRBJ2-7, with D perhaps assigned TRBD1 or TRBD2 (6 bases each). V lost 1 base to trimming and J lost 3 bases, with 13 bases between them. This CDR3 comprises 15 residues. Per germline, CDR1 SGHTA and CDR2 FQGNSA. This chain's CDR3 is CASSLVGGLNYEQYF. In DNA form, the CDR3 reads TGTGCCAGCAGCTTAGTGGGGGGCCTTAACTACGAGCAGTACTTC.

This clonotype occurred a few times. This chain links TRBV20-1 with TRBJ2-3; D possibly corresponds to TRBD2 (6 bases). This CDR3 is 13 amino acids long. The ends were cut back, 3 bases at V and 3 bases at J, with 10 bases in the middle. The germline CDR1 and CDR2 sequences are DFQATT and SNEGSKA (reference sequence). DNA of the CDR3: TGCAGTGCTAGGACTAGTAGGACAGATACGCAGTATTTT. Translated: CSARTSRTDTQYF.

There are a few counts of this clonotype. This sequence joins TRBV18 and TRBJ1-2, with D possibly matching TRBD1 (6 bases). The CDR3 has 14 amino acids. The germline gives CDR1 KGHSH, CDR2 LQKENI. Trimming removed 0 bases at V and 8 bases at J, with 13 bases between. The CDR3 protein is CASSPPDRLGGYTF. The CDR3 DNA reads as TGTGCCAGCTCACCACCCGACAGGTTGGGAGGCTACACCTTC.

This clonotype was detected only a few times. The chain combines TRBV6-5 with TRBJ2-7, with D maybe TRBD1 (5 bases). The germline V and J ends were trimmed by 3 bases and 8 bases, with 23 bases remaining between them. Germline V gene sequence: CDR1 MNHEY, CDR2 SVGAGI. The CDR3 is 16 amino acids. CDR3 DNA: TGTGCCAGCAGTTATCAAGCAGGGATCTCATCAAAGCAGCAGTACTTC. Its translation is CASSYQAGISSKQQYF.

This clonotype has just a few counts. The chain employs TRBV20-1 and TRBJ1-1; D possibly corresponds to TRBD1 (5 bases). The length of the CDR3 is 17 residues. The V gene's germline CDR1 is DFQATT and CDR2 SNEGSKA (reference sequence). V was clipped by 0 bases and J by 1 base, with 18 bases between them. The CDR3 sequence: CSARDTGIGQGNTEAFF. CDR3 nucleotides: TGCAGTGCTAGAGATACGGGCATAGGGCAGGGGAACACTGAAGCTTTCTTT.

Only a few counts were recorded for this clonotype. The CDR3 here is CATSDLFKVSGNTIYF. Here the CDR3 DNA reads TGTGCCACCAGTGATCTTTTTAAGGTTTCTGGAAACACCATATATTTT. This chain links TRBV24-1 with TRBJ1-3; D uncertain. V lost 3 bases and J lost 1, with 12 bases in between. This CDR3 is 16 amino acids long. Germline lookup yields CDR1 KGHDR and CDR2 SFDVKD.

The genes are TRBV2 and TRBJ1-1, with no clear D. V was shortened by 7 bases and J by 0 bases, with 9 bases between the two germline ends. This CDR3 has 13 amino acids. The germline gives CDR1 SNHLY, CDR2 FYNNEI. DNA of the CDR3: TGTGCCAGCACCGTAACCATGAACACTGAAGCTTTCTTT. Protein product: CASTVTMNTEAFF.

This chain uses TRBV27 with TRBJ2-3; D possibly corresponds to TRBD1 (5 bases). Germline lookup yields CDR1 MNHEY and CDR2 SMNVEV (reference sequence). Between the trimmed V and J ends, which lost 5 bases and 0 bases, there was a span of 12 bases. There are 15 residues in the CDR3. The CDR3 is CASSPWTRSTDTQYF. For the CDR3, the DNA is TGTGCCAGCAGTCCCTGGACAAGAAGCACAGATACGCAGTATTTT.

The sample holds many counts of this clonotype. The CDR3 DNA reads TGTGCCAGCAGTTACTCAGGGCAGGGGGCAGACACTGAAGCTTTCTTT. This codes for CASSYSGQGADTEAFF. J is TRBJ1-1 and V is TRBV6-5; 8 bases align to TRBD1. Germline values: CDR1 MNHEY, CDR2 SVGAGI. The CDR3 runs 16 residues. The V and J ends lost 0 bases and 3 bases, in that order; junction bases with no gene match: 6.

This clonotype was detected once. The chain uses TRBV19 and TRBJ2-3; D gene ambiguous. The V gene's germline CDR1 is LNHDA and CDR2 SQIVND (reference sequence). This CDR3 contains 14 residues. The V gene lost 4 bases and the J gene lost 4 bases, with 12 bases spanning the gap. The CDR3 sequence is CASSKTISPDTQYF. The DNA for the CDR3 is TGTGCCAGTAGTAAGACGATTAGCCCAGATACGCAGTATTTT.

Only a few counts were recorded for this clonotype. CDR3 DNA: TGTGCCAGCACCCCGACTAGATATGCTGTGAATGAGCAGTTCTTC. It yields the protein CASTPTRYAVNEQFF. The V and J genes are TRBV7-2 and TRBJ2-1; tentative D call: TRBD2 (6 bases). Trimming removed 7 bases at V and 7 bases at J, with 20 bases between. The CDR3 extends over 15 amino acids. Per germline, CDR1 SGHTA and CDR2 FQGNSA.

This rearrangement joins TRBV20-1 to TRBJ1-2, with a weak D call TRBD1 (6 bases). Trimming cost V 0 bases and J 6 bases, with 20 bases left between them. CDR3 size: 16 residues. Looked up from germline, CDR1 is DFQATT and CDR2 is SNEGSKA (reference sequence). The CDR3 sequence is CSARDPGAGEYDGYTF. The CDR3 region has the DNA TGCAGTGCTAGAGATCCCGGGGCAGGGGAGTATGATGGCTACACCTTC.

V and J are TRBV12-3 or TRBV12-4 and TRBJ2-3; 8 bases are shared with TRBD2. The length of the CDR3 is 16 residues. Unmatched junction bases numbered 10, after V lost 6 bases and J lost 2 bases. The CDR3 nucleotides read TGTGCCAGCAGGATAAGCGGACTAGCCTACACAGATACGCAGTATTTT. It specifies CASRISGLAYTDTQYF.

Turning to this clonotype: One end of the junction fails to match germline, which may point to a read error. The chain is built from TRBV3-1 and TRBJ1-1, with a tentative D call TRBD1 (5 bases). CDR3 length equals 14 residues. Per the germline V gene, CDR1 is LGHDT and CDR2 is YNNKEL (reference sequence). CDR3 residues: CASKPGLSRTGAFF. The CDR3, as DNA: TGTGCCAGCAAGCCGGGGCTCTCGAGGACTGGAGCTTTCTTT.

The rearrangement links TRBV20-1 to TRBJ2-7; D perhaps matches TRBD1 (5 bases). With 0 bases removed from V and 0 bases from J, the gap between germline ends came to 18 bases. Germline V lookup: CDR1 DFQATT, CDR2 SNEGSKA (reference sequence). The CDR3 sequence is 17 residues long. The chain's CDR3 is CSARDTLARALSYEQYF. CDR3 DNA: TGCAGTGCTAGAGATACCTTAGCCAGGGCCCTCTCCTACGAGCAGTACTTC.

V and J are TRBV19 and TRBJ2-1; 8 nucleotides align to TRBD2. This CDR3 has 16 amino acids. Germline assignment: CDR1 LNHDA and CDR2 SQIVND (reference sequence). The junction had 8 bases not matched to a gene; V was cut back by 7 bases and J by 0 bases. The CDR3: CASNHRGRSSYNEQFF. CDR3 coding DNA: TGTGCCAGTAACCACCGCGGGAGGAGCTCCTACAATGAGCAGTTCTTC. The full variable domain, completed using reference TRBV19 and TRBJ2-1, is DGGITQSPKYLFRKEGQNVTLSCEQNLNHDAMYWYRQDPGQGLRLIYYSQIVNDFQKGDIAEGYSVSREKKESFPLTVTSAQKNPTAFYLCASNHRGRSSYNEQFFGPGTRLTVL.

This clonotype has just a few counts. The chain couples TRBV7-8 to TRBJ2-7; unclear D gene. Germline V gene data show CDR1 as SGHVS and CDR2 as FQNEAQ. Trimming cost V 3 bases and J 3 bases, with 12 bases left between them. This CDR3 region has 14 residues. The CDR3 is CASSLGLKVYEQYF. The CDR3 DNA sequence: TGTGCCAGCAGCTTGGGCCTGAAGGTCTACGAGCAGTACTTC.